This is a list of T cell receptor beta chains from one sample in a study of response to subunit inactivated influenza vaccine. TCRdb used MiXCR to reprocess the RT-PCR reads, holding one entry per CDR3 protein. The sample carries 650,000 to 800,000 distinct CDR3 sequences, 15% to 20% recorded once. This sample comprised PBMCs from blood, obtained around 5 days after vaccination. These receptors originate from a man aged 50 to 59 who received an inactivated influenza vaccine. Both conserved end residues are part of each CDR3.

V: TRBV20-1; length: 15; J: TRBJ2-6; CDR3: CSARWTGIGANVLTF
V: TRBV10-3; length: 13; J: TRBJ1-1; CDR3: CAISGDTSTEAFF
V: TRBV20-1; length: 17; J: TRBJ2-3; CDR3: CSAEGGLAGISTDTQYF
V: TRBV4-3; length: 15; J: TRBJ1-6; CDR3: CASRQDAGGYSPLHF
V: TRBV9; length: 18; J: TRBJ2-5; CDR3: CASSVGLAGGSQQETQYF
V: TRBV29-1; length: 13; J: TRBJ2-1; CDR3: CSVAGRFNNEQFF
V: TRBV11-2; length: 16; J: TRBJ2-1; CDR3: CASSLLSTVLGNEQFF
V: TRBV20-1; length: 13; J: TRBJ2-5; CDR3: CSAERVSKETQYF
V: TRBV12-5; length: 12; J: TRBJ1-2; CDR3: CASGLVGAGYTF
V: TRBV6-1; length: 13; J: TRBJ2-7; CDR3: CASSLPLDGEQYF
V: TRBV6-2/TRBV6-3; length: 12; J: TRBJ2-7; CDR3: CASSYGTRPDHF
V: TRBV20-1; length: 16; J: TRBJ1-4; CDR3: CSARSGLPPFNEKLFF
V: TRBV7-2; length: 14; J: TRBJ2-5; CDR3: CASSLGTVPETQYF
V: TRBV10-2; length: 15; J: TRBJ2-7; CDR3: CASSESGQPPYEQYF
V: TRBV6-6; length: 12; J: NA; CDR3: CASSYSQLEQYF
V: TRBV10-3; length: 14; J: TRBJ2-7; CDR3: CAISEVGYSYEQYF
V: TRBV6-2/TRBV6-3; length: 18; J: TRBJ2-1; CDR3: CASSYSPQAPSSYNEQFF
V: TRBV30; length: 11; J: TRBJ1-1; CDR3: CAWQGWTEAFF
V: TRBV7-9; length: 14; J: TRBJ1-2; CDR3: CASSLGQSIYGYTF
V: TRBV4-3; length: 14; J: TRBJ2-5; CDR3: CASSQRLWRETQYF
V: TRBV29-1; length: 13; J: TRBJ2-5; CDR3: CSVAASAQETQYF
V: TRBV5-1; length: 16; J: TRBJ1-4; CDR3: CASSSLGTGGDEKLFF
V: TRBV7-9; length: 15; J: TRBJ1-4; CDR3: CASSLDWTGIEKLFF
V: TRBV20-1; length: 14; J: TRBJ1-3; CDR3: CSAPLAGAGNTIYF
V: TRBV7-9; length: 15; J: TRBJ2-7; CDR3: CASSRTHGPDYEQYF
V: TRBV6-1; length: 15; J: TRBJ1-1; CDR3: CASSEEGGLNTEAFF
V: TRBV20-1; length: 15; J: TRBJ2-1; CDR3: CSARVAAGGNNEQFF
V: TRBV5-1; length: 15; J: TRBJ1-1; CDR3: CASSLTGVMNTEAFF
V: TRBV4-2; length: 17; J: TRBJ2-7; CDR3: CASSQVRVRTSSYEQYF
V: TRBV28; length: 14; J: TRBJ2-1; CDR3: CASSFPGGGPEQFF
V: TRBV11-1; length: 13; J: TRBJ2-1; CDR3: CASSLPQGVKQFF
V: TRBV2; length: 14; J: TRBJ2-3; CDR3: CASSDRGGGDTQYF
V: TRBV28; length: 13; J: TRBJ1-4; CDR3: CASSLATGEKLFF
V: TRBV28; length: 16; J: TRBJ2-7; CDR3: CASSLVGATSSYEQYF
V: TRBV25-1; length: 16; J: TRBJ2-7; CDR3: CASSSNSPHRGYEQYF